Listed here are 9 T cell receptor beta chains from one sample, sequenced in a study of blood T cell repertoires in COVID-19. Some clones are missing from TCRdb's copy, which holds only in-frame ones; the method was immunoSEQ multiplex PCR. This sample has over 45,000 clones, with roughly four fifths found just once. Sequencing input: peripheral blood. All receptors come from a man between 60 and 75 years old with active COVID-19.

V and J are TRBV7-6 and TRBJ2-1, with 11 bases aligning to TRBD2. Germline V gives CDR1 SGHVS, CDR2 FNYEAQ. V was clipped by 4 bases and J by 3 bases; unmatched bases: 2. The CDR3 covers 15 residues. This chain's CDR3 is CASSSLAGVYNEQFF. DNA for the CDR3: TGTGCCAGCAGCTCACTAGCGGGGGTCTACAATGAGCAGTTCTTC.

CDR3 bases: TGCAGCGTCGCCGGGACAGGGGTGGCGGGAACCGGGGAGCTGTTTTTT. This encodes CSVAGTGVAGTGELFF. The V gene is TRBV29-1, the J gene TRBJ2-2, with TRBD1 matching over 10 bases. J was trimmed by 5 bases and V by 6 bases; bases with no gene match: 12. Germline V CDR1 and CDR2: SQVTM, ANQGSEA. CDR3 size: 16 residues.

This clone was recorded only once. This chain links TRBV7-2 with TRBJ1-5; D unresolved. Germline V CDR1 and CDR2: SGHTA, FQGNSA. This CDR3 has 17 residues. Trimming took 5 bases from V and 0 from J, leaving 17 bases between them. CDR3 sequence (DNA): TGTGCCAGCAGCGGAACCGGGTCCTCGATTAGCAATCAGCCCCAGCATTTT. Translation gives CASSGTGSSISNQPQHF.

The chain couples TRBV10-3 to TRBJ2-1; D is possibly TRBD1 (6 bases). The CDR3 loop spans 14 amino acids. Germline CDR1 is ENHRY and CDR2 is SYGVKD. V was trimmed by 5 bases and J by 4 bases, leaving 12 bases between them. CDR3 sequence: CAISRQAGYNEQFF. The CDR3 DNA follows: TGTGCCATCAGTAGACAGGCCGGTTACAATGAGCAGTTCTTC.

The chain employs TRBV6-6 and TRBJ1-3, with 7 positions matching TRBD1. The V segment lost 6 bases and the J segment 0 bases; nucleotides outside the gene matches: 8. Germline V lookup: CDR1 MNHNY, CDR2 SVGAGI (reference sequence). CDR3 size: 16 residues. The CDR3 region has the DNA TGTGCCAGCAGCCAGGGACAGAGCGTCTCTGGAAACACCATATATTTT. Protein product: CASSQGQSVSGNTIYF.

The chain is built from TRBV5-4 and TRBJ1-4, with 7 bases matching TRBD1. Germline-derived CDR1 and CDR2 are SGHNT and YYREEE (reference sequence). The CDR3 runs to 16 residues. The V and J ends lost 0 bases and 4 bases, in that order; junction bases with no gene match: 6. CDR3 nucleotide sequence: TGTGCCAGCAGCTTGGTGGGGGGACAGAGTAATGAAAAACTGTTTTTT. Protein: CASSLVGGQSNEKLFF.

The genes are TRBV7-2 and TRBJ1-4; no clear D gene. Looked up from germline, CDR1 is SGHTA and CDR2 is FQGNSA. CDR3 length: 15 residues. V dropped 2 bases and J dropped 5 bases, with 12 bases sitting between them. The CDR3 bases are TGTGCCAGCAGCTTAATAGTCGGTACCAATGAAAAACTGTTTTTT. Its translation: CASSLIVGTNEKLFF.

This clone is a singleton in its sample. V usage is TRBV6-5 and J usage is TRBJ2-5; D not certain. V lost 7 bases, J lost 5 bases, and 20 bases lay in between. CDR1 MNHEY and CDR2 SVGAGI come from the germline V gene. The CDR3 contains 15 residues. CDR3 amino acids: CASNPTWAAVETQYF. The CDR3 nucleotides read TGTGCCAGCAACCCTACGTGGGCCGCAGTGGAGACCCAGTACTTC.

The CDR3 spells CASSWSPLGQGAKESTYEQYF. CDR3 bases: TGCGCCAGCAGTTGGAGCCCCTTAGGACAGGGGGCGAAGGAGAGCACCTACGAGCAGTACTTC. This sequence joins TRBV5-1 and TRBJ2-7; 11 bases are a match to TRBD1. Germline V gives CDR1 SGHRS, CDR2 YFSETQ. Trimming removed 5 bases from V and 2 bases from J; junction bases left unmatched: 24. The CDR3 has 21 residues.